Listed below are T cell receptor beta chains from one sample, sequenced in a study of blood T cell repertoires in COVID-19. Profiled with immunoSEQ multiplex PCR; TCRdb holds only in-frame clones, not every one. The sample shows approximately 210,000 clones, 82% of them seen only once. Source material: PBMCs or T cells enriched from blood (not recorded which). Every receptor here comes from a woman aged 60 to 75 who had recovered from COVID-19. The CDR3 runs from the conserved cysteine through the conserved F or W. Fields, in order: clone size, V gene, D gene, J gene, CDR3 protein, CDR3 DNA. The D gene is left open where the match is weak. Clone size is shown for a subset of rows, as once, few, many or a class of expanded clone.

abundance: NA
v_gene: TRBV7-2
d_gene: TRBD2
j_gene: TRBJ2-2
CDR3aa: CASSSRASGPPGTGELFF
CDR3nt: TGTGCCAGCAGCTCGAGGGCTAGCGGCCCCCCGGGGACCGGGGAGCTGTTTTTT

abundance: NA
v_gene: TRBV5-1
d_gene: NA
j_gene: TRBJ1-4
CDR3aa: CASSFIGATNEKLFF
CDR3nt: TGCGCCAGCAGCTTTATCGGTGCAACTAATGAAAAACTGTTTTTT

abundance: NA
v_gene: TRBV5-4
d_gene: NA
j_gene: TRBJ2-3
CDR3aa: CASSLGTLAQYF
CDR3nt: TGTGCCAGCAGCTTGGGAACGCTAGCGCAGTATTTT

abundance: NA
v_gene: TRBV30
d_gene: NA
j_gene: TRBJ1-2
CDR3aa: CAWSVGPATGYTF
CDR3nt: TGTGCCTGGAGTGTAGGTCCAGCGACCGGCTACACCTTC

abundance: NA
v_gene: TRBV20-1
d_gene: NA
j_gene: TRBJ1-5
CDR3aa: CSASHRDNQPQHF
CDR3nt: TGCAGTGCTAGTCACAGGGACAATCAGCCCCAGCATTTT

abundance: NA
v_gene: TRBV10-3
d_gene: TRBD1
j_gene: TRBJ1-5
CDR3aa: CAISESGGQGGSQPQHF
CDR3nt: TGTGCCATCAGTGAGTCAGGGGGACAGGGTGGGAGTCAGCCCCAGCATTTT

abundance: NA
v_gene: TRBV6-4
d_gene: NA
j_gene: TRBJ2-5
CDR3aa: CATQREEGETQYF
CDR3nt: TGTGCCACGCAAAGAGAGGAGGGGGAGACCCAGTACTTC

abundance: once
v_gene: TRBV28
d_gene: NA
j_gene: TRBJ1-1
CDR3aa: CASSPVGGTAFF
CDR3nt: TGTGCCAGCAGCCCCGTGGGGGGGACGGCTTTCTTT

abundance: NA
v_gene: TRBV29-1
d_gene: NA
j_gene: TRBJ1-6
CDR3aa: CSVLGSDGVLHF
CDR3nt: TGCAGCGTTCTTGGTTCTGACGGGGTCCTCCACTTT

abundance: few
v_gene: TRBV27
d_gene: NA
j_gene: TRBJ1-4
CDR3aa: CASCRGGRGSTNEKLFF
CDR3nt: TGTGCCAGCTGCCGGGGGGGCAGGGGTTCGACTAATGAAAAACTGTTTTTT

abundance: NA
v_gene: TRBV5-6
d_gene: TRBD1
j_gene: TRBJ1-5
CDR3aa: CASSADGQGSNQPQHF
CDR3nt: TGTGCCAGCAGCGCCGACGGACAGGGGTCCAATCAGCCCCAGCATTTT

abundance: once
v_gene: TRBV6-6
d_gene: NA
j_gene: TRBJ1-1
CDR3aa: CASSYGGSEAFF
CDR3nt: TGTGCCAGCAGTTATGGCGGTAGTGAAGCTTTCTTT

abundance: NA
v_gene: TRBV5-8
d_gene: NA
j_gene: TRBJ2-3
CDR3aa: CASSPEWGADTQYF
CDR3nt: TGTGCCAGCAGCCCGGAGTGGGGAGCGGATACGCAGTATTTT

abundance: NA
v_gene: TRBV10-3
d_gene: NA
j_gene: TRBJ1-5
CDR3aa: CAISGTRRVGNQPQHF
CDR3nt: TGTGCCATCAGTGGTACTCGCAGGGTCGGAAATCAGCCCCAGCATTTT

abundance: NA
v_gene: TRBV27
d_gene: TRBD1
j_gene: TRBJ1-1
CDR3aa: CASKTLPGQLNTEAFF
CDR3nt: TGTGCCAGCAAAACCCTACCGGGACAGCTGAACACTGAAGCTTTCTTT

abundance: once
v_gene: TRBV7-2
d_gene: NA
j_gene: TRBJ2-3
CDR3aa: CASSLALAPSTDTQYF
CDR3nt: TGTGCCAGCAGCTTAGCCCTAGCGCCAAGCACAGATACGCAGTATTTT

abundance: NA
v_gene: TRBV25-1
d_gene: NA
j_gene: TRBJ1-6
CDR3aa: CASSEPARGNSPLHF
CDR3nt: TGTGCCAGCAGTGAACCGGCACGGGGTAATTCACCCCTCCACTTT

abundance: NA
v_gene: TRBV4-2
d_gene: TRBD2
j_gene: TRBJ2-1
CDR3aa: CASSQRGGSYNEQFF
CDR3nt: TGTGCCAGCAGCCAGCGGGGGGGCTCCTACAATGAGCAGTTCTTC

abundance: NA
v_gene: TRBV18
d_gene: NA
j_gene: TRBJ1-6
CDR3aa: CASSPPGQTHYNSPLHF
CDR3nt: TGTGCCAGCTCACCACCGGGGCAGACCCACTATAATTCACCCCTCCACTTT

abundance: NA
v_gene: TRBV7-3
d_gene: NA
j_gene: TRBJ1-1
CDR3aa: CASSRLVGPNTEAFF
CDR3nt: TGTGCCAGCAGCCGCTTGGTTGGGCCGAACACTGAAGCTTTCTTT

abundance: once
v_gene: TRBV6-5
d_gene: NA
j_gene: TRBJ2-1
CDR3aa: CASSYLRGGNEQFF
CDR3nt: TGTGCCAGCAGTTACCTGCGAGGGGGCAATGAGCAGTTCTTC

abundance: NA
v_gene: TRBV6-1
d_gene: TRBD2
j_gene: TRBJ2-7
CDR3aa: CASSEGSGGIDEQYF
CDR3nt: TGTGCCAGCAGTGAAGGCAGCGGGGGTATCGATGAGCAGTACTTC

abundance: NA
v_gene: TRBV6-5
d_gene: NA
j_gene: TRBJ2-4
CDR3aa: CASSYSMGSAKNIQYF
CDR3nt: TGTGCCAGCAGTTACTCGATGGGCTCAGCCAAAAACATTCAGTACTTC

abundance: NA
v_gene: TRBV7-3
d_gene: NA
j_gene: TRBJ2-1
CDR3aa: CASSFAGAGGEQFF
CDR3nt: TGTGCCAGCAGCTTCGCGGGGGCCGGGGGTGAGCAGTTCTTC

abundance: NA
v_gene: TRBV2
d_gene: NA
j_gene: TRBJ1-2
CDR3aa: CASTISTESYGYTF
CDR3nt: TGTGCCAGCACCATTTCGACAGAGAGCTATGGCTACACCTTC

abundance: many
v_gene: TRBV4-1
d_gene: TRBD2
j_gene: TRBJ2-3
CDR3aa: CASSQALAGGRYTQYF
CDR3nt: TGCGCCAGCAGCCAAGCGCTAGCGGGAGGGAGGTATACGCAGTATTTT

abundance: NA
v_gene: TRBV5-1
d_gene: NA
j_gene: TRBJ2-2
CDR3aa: CASSLDRFGELFF
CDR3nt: TGCGCCAGCAGCTTGGACAGGTTCGGGGAGCTGTTTTTT

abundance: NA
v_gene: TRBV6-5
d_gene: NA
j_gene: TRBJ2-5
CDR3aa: CASTWDIETQYF
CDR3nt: TGTGCCAGCACCTGGGACATCGAGACCCAGTACTTC

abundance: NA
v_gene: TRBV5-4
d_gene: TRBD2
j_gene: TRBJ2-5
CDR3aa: CASSLLPGGPAETQYF
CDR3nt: TGTGCCAGCAGCTTGCTTCCGGGAGGGCCTGCGGAGACCCAGTACTTC

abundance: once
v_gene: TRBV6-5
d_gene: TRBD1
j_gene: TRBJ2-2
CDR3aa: CASRTGTNTGELFF
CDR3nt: TGTGCCAGCCGGACAGGGACGAACACCGGGGAGCTGTTTTTT

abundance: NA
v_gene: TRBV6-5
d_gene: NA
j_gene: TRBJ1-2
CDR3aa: CASSYFRRGGYTF
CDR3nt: TGTGCCAGCAGTTACTTTAGGCGGGGGGGCTACACCTTC

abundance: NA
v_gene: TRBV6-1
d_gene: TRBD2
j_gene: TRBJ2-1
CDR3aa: CASSEALLAGSHEQFF
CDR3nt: TGTGCCAGCAGTGAAGCTCTACTAGCGGGGTCCCATGAGCAGTTCTTC

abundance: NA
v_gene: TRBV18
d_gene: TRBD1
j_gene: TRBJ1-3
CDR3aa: CASSPRTGSGNTIYF
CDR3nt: TGTGCCAGCTCACCCCGGACAGGGTCTGGAAACACCATATATTTT

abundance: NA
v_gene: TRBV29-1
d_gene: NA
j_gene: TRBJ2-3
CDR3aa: CSVDSSSGSTDTQYF
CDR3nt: TGCAGCGTTGATTCCTCGAGCGGGAGCACAGATACGCAGTATTTT

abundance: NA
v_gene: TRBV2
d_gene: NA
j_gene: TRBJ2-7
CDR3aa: CASKRLSYEQYF
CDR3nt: TGTGCCAGCAAGAGGCTCTCCTACGAGCAGTACTTC

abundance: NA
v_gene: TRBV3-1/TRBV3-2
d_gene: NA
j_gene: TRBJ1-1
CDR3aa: CASSPGGGGAFF
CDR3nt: TGTGCCAGCAGCCCTGGGGGAGGCGGAGCTTTCTTT

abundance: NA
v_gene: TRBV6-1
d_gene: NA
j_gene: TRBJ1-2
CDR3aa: CASSETGSRGYTF
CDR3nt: TGTGCCAGCAGTGAAACGGGCAGCCGGGGATACACCTTC

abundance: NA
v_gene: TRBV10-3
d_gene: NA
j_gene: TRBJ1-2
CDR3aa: CAIRGLLGDGYTF
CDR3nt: TGTGCCATCAGAGGACTATTGGGGGATGGCTACACCTTC

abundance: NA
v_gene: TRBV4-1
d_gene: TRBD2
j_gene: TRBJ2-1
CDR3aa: CASSTPGGAREQFF
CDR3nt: TGCGCCAGCAGCACCCCCGGGGGGGCCCGTGAGCAGTTCTTC

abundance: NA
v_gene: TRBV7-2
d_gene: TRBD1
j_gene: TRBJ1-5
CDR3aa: CASSLEGRGSQPQHF
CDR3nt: TGTGCCAGCAGCTTAGAGGGCAGGGGGAGCCAGCCCCAGCATTTT

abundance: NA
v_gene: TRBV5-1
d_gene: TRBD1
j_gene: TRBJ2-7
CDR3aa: CASSRGTEGHEQYF
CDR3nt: TGCGCCAGCAGCAGGGGGACAGAAGGTCACGAGCAGTACTTC

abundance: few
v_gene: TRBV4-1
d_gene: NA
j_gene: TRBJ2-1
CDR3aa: CASSRRLGDNEQFF
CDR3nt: TGCGCCAGCAGCCGCAGACTCGGGGACAATGAGCAGTTCTTC

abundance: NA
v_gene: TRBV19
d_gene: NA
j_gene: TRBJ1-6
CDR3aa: CASRQDHYNSPLHF
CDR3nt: TGTGCCAGTAGACAGGACCATTATAATTCACCCCTCCACTTT

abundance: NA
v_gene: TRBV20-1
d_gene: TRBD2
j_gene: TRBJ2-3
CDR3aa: CSAIDREAGRTDTQYF
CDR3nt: TGCAGTGCTATTGATCGGGAGGCCGGACGCACAGATACGCAGTATTTT

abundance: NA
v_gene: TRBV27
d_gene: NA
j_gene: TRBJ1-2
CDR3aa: CASTQLGRGGNYGYTF
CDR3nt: TGTGCCAGCACCCAATTGGGCCGGGGAGGGAACTATGGCTACACCTTC

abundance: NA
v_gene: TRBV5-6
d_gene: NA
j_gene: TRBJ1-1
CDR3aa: CASSLGRGAGIHTEAFF
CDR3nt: TGTGCCAGCAGCTTGGGACGGGGTGCGGGGATACACACTGAAGCTTTCTTT

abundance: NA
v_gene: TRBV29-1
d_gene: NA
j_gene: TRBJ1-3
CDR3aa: CSVTQRSRSGNTIYF
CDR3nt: TGCAGCGTTACCCAGAGGTCCCGCTCTGGAAACACCATATATTTT

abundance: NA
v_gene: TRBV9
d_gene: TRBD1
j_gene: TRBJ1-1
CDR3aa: CASSLQGMEAFF
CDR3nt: TGTGCCAGCAGCCTACAGGGGATGGAGGCTTTCTTT

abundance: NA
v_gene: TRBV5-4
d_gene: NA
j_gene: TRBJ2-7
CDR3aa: CASSLGERNYEQYF
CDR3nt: TGTGCCAGCAGCTTGGGGGAGAGGAACTACGAGCAGTACTTC

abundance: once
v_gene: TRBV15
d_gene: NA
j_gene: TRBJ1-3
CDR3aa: CATSGPGSGNTIYF
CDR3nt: TGTGCCACCAGCGGCCCGGGCTCTGGAAACACCATATATTTT

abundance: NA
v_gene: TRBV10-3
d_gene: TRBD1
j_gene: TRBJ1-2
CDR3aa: CAISENPTGPYNYGYTF
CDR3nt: TGTGCCATCAGTGAGAACCCGACAGGGCCCTACAACTATGGCTACACCTTC

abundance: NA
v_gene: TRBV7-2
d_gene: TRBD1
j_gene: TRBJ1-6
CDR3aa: CASSWTGGNYNSPLHF
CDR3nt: TGTGCCAGCAGTTGGACAGGGGGGAACTATAATTCACCCCTCCACTTT

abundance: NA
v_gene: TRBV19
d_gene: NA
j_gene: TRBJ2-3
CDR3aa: CASSRADTQYF
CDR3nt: TGTGCCAGTAGTCGAGCAGATACGCAGTATTTT

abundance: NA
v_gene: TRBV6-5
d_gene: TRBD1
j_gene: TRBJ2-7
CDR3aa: CASSLGQGSYEQYF
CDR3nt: TGTGCCAGCAGTTTGGGACAGGGCTCATACGAGCAGTACTTC